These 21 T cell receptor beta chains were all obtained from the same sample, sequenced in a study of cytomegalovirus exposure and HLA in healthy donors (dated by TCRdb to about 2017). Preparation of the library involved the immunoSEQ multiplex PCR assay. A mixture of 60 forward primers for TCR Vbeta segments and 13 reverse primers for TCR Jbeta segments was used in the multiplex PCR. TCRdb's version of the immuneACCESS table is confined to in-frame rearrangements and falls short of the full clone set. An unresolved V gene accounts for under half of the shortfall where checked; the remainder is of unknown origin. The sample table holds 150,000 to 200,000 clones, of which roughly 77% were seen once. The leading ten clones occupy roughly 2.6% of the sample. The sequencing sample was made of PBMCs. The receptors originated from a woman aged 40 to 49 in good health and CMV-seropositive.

Here the CDR3 DNA reads TGTGCCAGCAGCCCCGGGAACACAAACTCCTACGAGCAGTACTTC. Its translation is CASSPGNTNSYEQYF. The V gene is TRBV7-9, the J gene TRBJ2-7; possibly TRBD2 for D (5 bases). The CDR3 has 15 amino acids. Germline values: CDR1 SEHNR, CDR2 FQNEAQ (reference sequence). Trimming shortened V by 5 bases and J by 0 bases, and 14 bases separated the two germline ends.

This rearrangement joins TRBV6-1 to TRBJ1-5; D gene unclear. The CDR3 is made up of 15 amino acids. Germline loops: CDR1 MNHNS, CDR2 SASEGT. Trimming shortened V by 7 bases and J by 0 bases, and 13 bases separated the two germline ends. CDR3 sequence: CASILRGVSNQPQHF. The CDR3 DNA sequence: TGTGCCAGCATCCTCCGTGGAGTTAGCAATCAGCCCCAGCATTTT.

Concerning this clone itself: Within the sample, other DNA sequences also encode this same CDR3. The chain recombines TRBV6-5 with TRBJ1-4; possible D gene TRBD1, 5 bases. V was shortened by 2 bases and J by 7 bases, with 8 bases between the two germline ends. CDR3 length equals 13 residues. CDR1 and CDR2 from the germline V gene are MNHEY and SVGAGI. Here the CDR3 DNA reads TGTGCCAGCAGTTACCCGGGGGGTGAAAAACTGTTTTTT. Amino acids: CASSYPGGEKLFF.

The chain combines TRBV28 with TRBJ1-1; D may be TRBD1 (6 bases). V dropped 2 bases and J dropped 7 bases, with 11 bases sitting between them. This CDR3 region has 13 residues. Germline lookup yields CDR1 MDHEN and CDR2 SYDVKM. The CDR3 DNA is TGTGCCAGCAGTTTACCCCAGGACAGTGAAGCTTTCTTT. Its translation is CASSLPQDSEAFF.

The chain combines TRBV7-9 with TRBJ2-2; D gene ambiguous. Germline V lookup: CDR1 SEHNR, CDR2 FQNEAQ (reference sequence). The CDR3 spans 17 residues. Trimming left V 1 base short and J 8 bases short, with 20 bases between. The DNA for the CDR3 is TGTGCCAGCAGCTTAGTAATCAGGCCCTCGAATTTTGGGGAGCTGTTTTTT. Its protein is CASSLVIRPSNFGELFF.

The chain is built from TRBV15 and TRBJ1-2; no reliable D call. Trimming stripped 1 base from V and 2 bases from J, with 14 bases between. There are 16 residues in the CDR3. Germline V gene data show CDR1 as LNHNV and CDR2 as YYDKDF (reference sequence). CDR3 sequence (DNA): TGTGCCACCAGCAGAGCCCAGGTGCCGCCCAACTATGGCTACACCTTC. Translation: CATSRAQVPPNYGYTF. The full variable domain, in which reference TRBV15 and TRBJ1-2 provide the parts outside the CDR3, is DAMVIQNPRYQVTQFGKPVTLSCSQTLNHNVMYWYQQKSSQAPKLLFHYYDKDFNNEADTPDNFQSRRPNTSFCFLDIRSPGLGDTAMYLCATSRAQVPPNYGYTFGSGTRLTVV.

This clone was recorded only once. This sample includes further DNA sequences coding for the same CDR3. CDR3 sequence (DNA): TGTGCCTGGAGTGTAAGGGGAAATCAGCCCCAGCATTTT. Translating it yields CAWSVRGNQPQHF. This chain uses TRBV30 with TRBJ1-5, with D possibly being TRBD1 (5 bases). This CDR3 has 13 amino acids. The V gene's germline CDR1 is GTSNPN and CDR2 SVGIG (reference sequence). V was trimmed by 0 bases and J by 4 bases, leaving 7 bases between them. The complete variable domain, with remaining parts taken from reference TRBV30 and TRBJ1-5, reads SQTIHQWPATLVQPVGSPLSLECTVEGTSNPNLYWYRQAAGRGLQLLFYSVGIGQISSEVPQNLSASRPQDRQFILSSKKLLLSDSGFYLCAWSVRGNQPQHFGDGTRLSIL.

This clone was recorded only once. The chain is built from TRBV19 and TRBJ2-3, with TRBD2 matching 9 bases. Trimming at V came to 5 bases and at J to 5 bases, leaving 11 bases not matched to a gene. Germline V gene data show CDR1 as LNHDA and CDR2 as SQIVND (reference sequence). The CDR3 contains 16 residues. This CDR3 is CASSPRGSGGIDTQYF. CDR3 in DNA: TGTGCCAGTAGTCCCCGGGGTAGCGGGGGAATAGATACGCAGTATTTT.

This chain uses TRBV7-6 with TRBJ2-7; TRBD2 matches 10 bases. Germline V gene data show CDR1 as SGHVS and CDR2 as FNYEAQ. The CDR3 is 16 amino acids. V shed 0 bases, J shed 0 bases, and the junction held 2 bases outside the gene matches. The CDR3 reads CASSLAASGSSYEQYF. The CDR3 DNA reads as TGTGCCAGCAGCTTAGCAGCTAGCGGGAGCTCCTACGAGCAGTACTTC.

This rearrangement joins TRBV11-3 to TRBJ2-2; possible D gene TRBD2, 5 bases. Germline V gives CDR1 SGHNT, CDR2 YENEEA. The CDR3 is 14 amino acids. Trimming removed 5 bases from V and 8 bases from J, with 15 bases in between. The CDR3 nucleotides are TGTGCCAGCAGCGCCACGGGAATGACGGGGGAGCTGTTTTTT. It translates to CASSATGMTGELFF.

The CDR3 DNA reads TGTGCCAGCCAGGTCCAGGGGGCGAACACTGAAGCTTTCTTT. This encodes CASQVQGANTEAFF. The chain recombines TRBV6-5 with TRBJ1-1, with 8 bases identical to TRBD1. The CDR3 is made up of 14 amino acids. With V trimmed by 8 bases and J by 1 base, 6 bases remained unmatched. Germline V CDR1 and CDR2: MNHEY, SVGAGI.

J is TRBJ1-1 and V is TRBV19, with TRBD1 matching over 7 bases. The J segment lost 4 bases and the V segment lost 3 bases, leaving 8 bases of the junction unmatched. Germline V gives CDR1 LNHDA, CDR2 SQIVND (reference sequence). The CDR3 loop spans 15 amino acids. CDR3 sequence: CASSMTQGSRTEAFF. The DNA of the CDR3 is TGTGCCAGTAGTATGACACAGGGGAGTCGCACTGAAGCTTTCTTT. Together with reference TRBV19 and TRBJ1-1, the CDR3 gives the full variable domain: DGGITQSPKYLFRKEGQNVTLSCEQNLNHDAMYWYRQDPGQGLRLIYYSQIVNDFQKGDIAEGYSVSREKKESFPLTVTSAQKNPTAFYLCASSMTQGSRTEAFFGQGTRLTVV.

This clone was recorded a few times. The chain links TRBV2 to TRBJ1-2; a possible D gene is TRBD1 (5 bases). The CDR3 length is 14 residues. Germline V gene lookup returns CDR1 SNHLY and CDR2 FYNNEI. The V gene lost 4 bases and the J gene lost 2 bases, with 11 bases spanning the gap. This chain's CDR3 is CASSALTVNYGYTF. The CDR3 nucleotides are TGTGCCAGCAGTGCGTTGACAGTAAACTATGGCTACACCTTC.

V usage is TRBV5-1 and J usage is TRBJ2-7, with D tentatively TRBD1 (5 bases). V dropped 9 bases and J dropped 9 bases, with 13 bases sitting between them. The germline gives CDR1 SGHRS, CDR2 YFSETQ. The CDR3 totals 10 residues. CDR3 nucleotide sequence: TGCGCCACCCATAATAGGGGGCAGTACTTC. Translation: CATHNRGQYF.

The CDR3 loop is CAWSSRGGQPQHF. In nucleotides, the CDR3 is TGTGCCTGGAGTTCCAGGGGTGGGCAGCCCCAGCATTTT. The gene calls are TRBV30 and TRBJ1-5; D may be TRBD1 (6 bases). The CDR3 runs 13 residues. Germline V lookup: CDR1 GTSNPN, CDR2 SVGIG (reference sequence). Trimming cost V 2 bases and J 7 bases, with 12 bases left between them.

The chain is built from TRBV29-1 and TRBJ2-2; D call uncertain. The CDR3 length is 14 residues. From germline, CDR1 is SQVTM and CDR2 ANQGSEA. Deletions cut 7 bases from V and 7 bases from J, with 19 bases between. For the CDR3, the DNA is TGCAGCGCCCCTTGGAGTGTACGGATCGGGGAGCTGTTTTTT. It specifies CSAPWSVRIGELFF.

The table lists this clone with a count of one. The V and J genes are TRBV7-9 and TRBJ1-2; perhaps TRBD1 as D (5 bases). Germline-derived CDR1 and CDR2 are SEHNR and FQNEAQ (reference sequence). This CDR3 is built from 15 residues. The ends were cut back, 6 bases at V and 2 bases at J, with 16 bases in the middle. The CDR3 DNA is TGTGCCAGCAGTACCTCTGGGGGGGTGAACTATGGCTACACCTTC. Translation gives CASSTSGGVNYGYTF.

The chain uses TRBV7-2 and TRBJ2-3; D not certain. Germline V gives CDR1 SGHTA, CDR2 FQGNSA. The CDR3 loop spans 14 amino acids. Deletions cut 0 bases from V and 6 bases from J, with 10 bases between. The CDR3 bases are TGTGCCAGCAGCTTAGCCCGGGTGGTGGATACGCAGTATTTT. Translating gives CASSLARVVDTQYF.

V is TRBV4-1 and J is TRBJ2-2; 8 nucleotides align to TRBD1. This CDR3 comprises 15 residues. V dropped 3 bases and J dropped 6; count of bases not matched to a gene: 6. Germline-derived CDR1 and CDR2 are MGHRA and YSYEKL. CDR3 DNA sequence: TGCGCCAGCAGCCACAACCCAGGGGGCCCCGGGGAGCTGTTTTTT. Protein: CASSHNPGGPGELFF.

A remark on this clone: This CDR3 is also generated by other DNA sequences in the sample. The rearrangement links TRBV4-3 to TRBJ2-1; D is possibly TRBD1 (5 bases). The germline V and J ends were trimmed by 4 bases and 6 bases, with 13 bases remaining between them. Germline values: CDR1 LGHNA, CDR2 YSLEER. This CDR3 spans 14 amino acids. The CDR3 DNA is TGCGCCAGCAGCCCTGGGCAGGGCGCCAATGAGCAGTTCTTC. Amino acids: CASSPGQGANEQFF.

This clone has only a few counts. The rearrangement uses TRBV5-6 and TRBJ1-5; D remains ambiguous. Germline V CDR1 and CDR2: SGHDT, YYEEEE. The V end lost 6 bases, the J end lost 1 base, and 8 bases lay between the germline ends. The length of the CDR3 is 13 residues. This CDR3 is CASTVLSNQPQHF. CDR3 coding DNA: TGTGCCAGCACCGTTTTGAGCAATCAGCCCCAGCATTTT.